A single sample is the source of the 19 T cell receptor beta chains below, sequenced in a study of blood T cells in healthy people across ages. Together with a sample-barcoded 5' primer, a J-beta primer mix was included in a second PCR lasting 7 to 11 cycles. TCRdb analysed the 5' RACE reads with MiXCR anew, one entry per CDR3 protein. Altogether about 540,000 distinct CDR3 sequences are present, around 24% being singletons, with the ten largest covering under 9%. In addition, the sample was reused for a study of T cells of mothers and their children.

The sequenced material came from blood. Receptors were obtained from a boy between 10 and 17 years old in good health.

J is TRBJ2-4 and V is TRBV18; maybe TRBD1 (6 bases). Germline-derived CDR1 and CDR2 are KGHSH and LQKENI. This CDR3 is built from 15 residues. V gave up 7 bases and J gave up 0 bases, with 13 bases separating them. Here the CDR3 reads CASLKTGLAKNIQYF. The CDR3 DNA reads TGTGCCAGCTTAAAGACAGGTCTAGCCAAAAACATTCAGTACTTC.

This chain uses TRBV20-1 with TRBJ2-3; 12 bases are a match to TRBD2. The trim removed 5 bases at V and 2 bases at J, leaving 5 bases unmatched. This CDR3 contains 15 residues. Germline values: CDR1 DFQATT, CDR2 SNEGSKA (reference sequence). The CDR3 loop is CSASLAGGLTDTQYF. In DNA form, the CDR3 reads TGCAGTGCTTCACTAGCGGGAGGCCTCACAGATACGCAGTATTTT.

The table lists this clonotype with a few counts. The chain joins TRBV24-1 to TRBJ2-7; D call uncertain. Trimming left V 5 bases short and J 5 bases short, with 9 bases between. This CDR3 has 12 amino acids. Germline CDR1 reads KGHDR; CDR2 reads SFDVKD. CDR3 DNA sequence: TGTGCCACCAGTGGACCCGGAAACGAGCAGTACTTC. Its translation: CATSGPGNEQYF.

V is TRBV20-1 and J is TRBJ2-5, with TRBD1 matching over 9 bases. The J call may be faulty, since TRBJ2-7 better matches the DNA end. Per germline, CDR1 DFQATT and CDR2 SNEGSKA (reference sequence). The CDR3 totals 15 residues. The CDR3 coding sequence is TGCAGTGCTAGAGAGGGGACAGGGATAAACTACGAGCAGTACTTC. Translating it yields CSAREGTGINYEQYF.

A few counts support this clonotype. This chain uses TRBV23-1 with TRBJ2-4; D unresolved. Being an ORF, TRBV23-1 has a function that is uncertain. This CDR3 is built from 13 residues. Trimming left V 3 bases short and J 3 bases short, with 6 bases between. The chain's CDR3 is CASSQGCKNIQYF. The CDR3 nucleotides read TGCGCCAGCAGTCAGGGTTGCAAAAACATTCAGTACTTC.

Turning to this clonotype: A read error may be the cause here, since a much bigger clone is one base away. The V gene is TRBV6-5, the J gene TRBJ2-5, with 12 bases lining up with TRBD2. The germline gives CDR1 MNHEY, CDR2 SVGAGI. The CDR3 totals 15 residues. The DNA for the CDR3 is TGTGCCTGCAGTTACTCGACTAGCGGGGGAGAGACCCAGTACTTC. It codes for CACSYSTSGGETQYF.

The chain links TRBV3-1 to TRBJ2-6; D ambiguous. Trimming took 2 bases from V and 6 from J, leaving 14 bases between them. Looked up from germline, CDR1 is LGHDT and CDR2 is YNNKEL (reference sequence). The CDR3 loop spans 16 amino acids. The CDR3 loop is CASSQTWRVEANVLTF. CDR3 sequence (DNA): TGTGCCAGCAGCCAAACGTGGAGAGTGGAGGCCAACGTCCTGACTTTC.

The chain has TRBV7-2 and TRBJ2-3; 8 positions agree with TRBD2. Germline V gene sequence: CDR1 SGHTA, CDR2 FQGNSA. Losses at the gene ends were 6 bases for V and 5 bases for J; bases not matched to a gene: 7. The CDR3 spans 14 residues. DNA for the CDR3: TGTGCCAGCAGACCCCCGGGACTAGTAGATACGCAGTATTTT. Residues: CASRPPGLVDTQYF.

The J gene is TRBJ2-7, the V gene TRBV20-1, with TRBD1 matching over 10 bases. Germline trimming cut 2 bases from V and 5 bases from J; bases unmatched to any gene: 6. The CDR3 has 14 residues. Germline V gene lookup returns CDR1 DFQATT and CDR2 SNEGSKA (reference sequence). This chain's CDR3 is CSARRTGGIDEQYF. For the CDR3, the DNA is TGCAGTGCTAGAAGGACAGGGGGAATCGACGAGCAGTACTTC.

This clonotype was seen a handful of times. The chain is built from TRBV20-1 and TRBJ2-1; TRBD2 aligns across 10 bases. The J call may be faulty, since TRBJ2-7 better matches the DNA end. The CDR3 totals 17 residues. The germline V gene encodes CDR1 DFQATT and CDR2 SNEGSKA (reference sequence). This chain's CDR3 is CSARGPTEAGGHYEQYF. The CDR3 DNA sequence: TGCAGTGCTAGAGGGCCCACCGAAGCGGGAGGGCACTACGAGCAGTACTTC.

This chain connects TRBV28 to TRBJ2-1, with TRBD2 identical over 9 bases. V was pared by 4 bases and J by 5 bases, with 9 bases of the junction left unmatched. Looked up from germline, CDR1 is MDHEN and CDR2 is SYDVKM. The CDR3 spans 16 residues. The CDR3, as DNA: TGTGCCAGCAGTTCGGACCTAGCGGGACGCAACAATGAGCAGTTCTTC. It is translated as CASSSDLAGRNNEQFF.

Only a few counts were recorded for this clonotype. CDR3 coding DNA: TGCAGTGCAACAGGCCGGGCCTCGAACACCGGGGAGCTGTTTTTT. Its translation: CSATGRASNTGELFF. The J gene is TRBJ2-2, the V gene TRBV20-1, with D maybe TRBD1 (5 bases). Trimming took off 6 bases at V and 0 bases at J, with 14 bases between the two ends. The V gene's germline CDR1 is DFQATT and CDR2 SNEGSKA (reference sequence). The CDR3 is 15 residues long.

The chain uses TRBV27 and TRBJ2-5; tentative D call: TRBD1 (6 bases). V was trimmed by 6 bases and J by 1 base, leaving 15 bases between them. Germline V gives CDR1 MNHEY, CDR2 SMNVEV (reference sequence). CDR3 length: 15 residues. Written as DNA, the CDR3 is TGTGCCAGCAGGCTCCAGACAGGAATCCAAGAGACCCAGTACTTC. Its protein product is CASRLQTGIQETQYF.

In this sample, this clonotype turned up a few times. The gene calls are TRBV2 and TRBJ2-5; D is ambiguous. From germline, CDR1 is SNHLY and CDR2 FYNNEI. Trimming shortened V by 5 bases and J by 5 bases, and 9 bases separated the two germline ends. CDR3 size: 12 residues. The CDR3: CASSYVVETQYF. CDR3 bases: TGTGCCAGCAGTTACGTGGTGGAGACCCAGTACTTC.

The rearrangement uses TRBV7-3 and TRBJ2-3, with a tentative D call TRBD2 (6 bases). CDR1 is SGHTA, CDR2 FQGTGA, per germline. The V end lost 4 bases, the J end lost 8 bases, and 10 bases lay between the germline ends. The CDR3 contains 12 residues. The CDR3 protein is CASSSPGGTQYF. CDR3 bases: TGTGCCAGCAGCTCCCCCGGGGGTACGCAGTATTTT.

As concerns this clonotype: This clone may be a read error of a much larger clone one base away. The chain employs TRBV6-5 and TRBJ2-1; D is ambiguous. Trimming left V 6 bases short and J 3 bases short, with 15 bases between. The CDR3 is 15 residues long. Looked up from germline, CDR1 is MNHEY and CDR2 is SVGAGI. Here the CDR3 DNA reads TGTGCCAGCAGCCGAAGCCAAGTCCACTACAATGAGCAGTTCTTC. It codes for CASSRSQVHYNEQFF.

Only a few counts were recorded for this clonotype. The chain is built from TRBV9 and TRBJ2-6, with D hard to call. The CDR3 extends over 17 amino acids. Germline values: CDR1 SGDLS, CDR2 YYNGEE. Trimming removed 0 bases from V and 2 bases from J, with 12 bases in between. CDR3 region: CASSVDPRSAGANVLTF. CDR3 nucleotide sequence: TGTGCCAGCAGCGTAGACCCCCGTAGTGCTGGGGCCAACGTCCTGACTTTC.

The V gene is TRBV6-2 or TRBV6-3, the J gene TRBJ2-7; D call uncertain. Per germline, CDR1 MNHEY and CDR2 SVGEGT. V lost 0 bases and J lost 5, with 14 bases in between. CDR3 length equals 15 residues. Written as DNA, the CDR3 is TGTGCCAGCAGTTACTCGAAGACGATATACCACGAGCAGTACTTC. This codes for CASSYSKTIYHEQYF.

In this sample, this clonotype turned up a few times. The rearrangement joins TRBV4-2 to TRBJ2-1; D not resolved. CDR3 length: 13 amino acids. The germline V and J ends were trimmed by 3 bases and 7 bases, with 10 bases remaining between them. Looked up from germline, CDR1 is LGHNA and CDR2 is YNFKEQ. In DNA, the CDR3 is TGTGCCAGCAGCCAGCTAAACTGGAATGAGCAGTTCTTC. Encoded protein: CASSQLNWNEQFF.